What follows are 9 T cell receptor beta chains derived from one specimen sequenced in a study of blood T cell repertoires in COVID-19. The table came from immunoSEQ multiplex PCR; TCRdb's copy has only in-frame clones and leaves some out. The table records tens of thousands of clones, approximately 85% of them present only once. Sequences were obtained from peripheral blood. The receptors were gathered from a human donor in a cohort sampled during active COVID-19.

The chain employs TRBV5-5 and TRBJ1-5, with a weak D call TRBD1 (6 bases). This CDR3 has 16 amino acids. The ends were cut back, 2 bases at V and 1 base at J, with 13 bases in the middle. The germline V gene encodes CDR1 SGHKS and CDR2 YYEKEE (reference sequence). CDR3 sequence (DNA): TGTGCCAGCAGCTTCGAAGGACAGATAAGCAATCAGCCCCAGCATTTT. It yields the protein CASSFEGQISNQPQHF.

The chain couples TRBV12-3 or TRBV12-4 to TRBJ2-1; tentatively, D is TRBD1 (6 bases). The V and J ends lost 6 bases and 6 bases respectively, with 12 bases between them. The CDR3 is 13 residues long. The CDR3 DNA is TGTGCCAGCAGCCAAACAGGGCCCAATGAGCAGTTCTTC. Its protein product is CASSQTGPNEQFF.

The rearrangement links TRBV12-2 to TRBJ1-2; the D call of TRBD1 is as the table states it, not checked on the DNA. TRBV12-2 is labeled a pseudogene. The CDR3 contains 16 residues. The CDR3 loop is CASRLGDRGQDYGYTF. The CDR3, as DNA: TGTGCAAGTCGCTTAGGGGACAGGGGGCAGGACTATGGCTACACCTTC.

The chain carries TRBV5-6 and TRBJ2-7; 10 bases line up with TRBD1. Germline V gene sequence: CDR1 SGHDT, CDR2 YYEEEE. V gave up 4 bases and J gave up 6 bases; unmatched junction bases: 7. The CDR3 extends over 14 amino acids. CDR3 sequence reads: CASSPGQGSAEQYF. In DNA, the CDR3 is TGTGCCAGCAGCCCGGGACAGGGGTCGGCCGAGCAGTACTTC.

This clone was seen only once. The rearrangement links TRBV5-1 to TRBJ1-1; possibly TRBD1 for D (5 bases). Germline assignment: CDR1 SGHRS and CDR2 YFSETQ. The CDR3 runs 14 residues. Deletions cut 0 bases from V and 6 bases from J, with 12 bases between. CDR3 amino acids: CASSLGGLRAEAFF. The CDR3 nucleotides read TGCGCCAGCAGCTTGGGGGGACTCCGGGCTGAAGCTTTCTTT. Full variable domain (rest looked up from reference TRBV5-1 and TRBJ1-1): KAGVTQTPRYLIKTRGQQVTLSCSPISGHRSVSWYQQTPGQGLQFLFEYFSETQRNKGNFPGRFSGRQFSNSRSEMNVSTLELGDSALYLCASSLGGLRAEAFFGQGTRLTVV.

The chain uses TRBV5-8 and TRBJ1-1, with 7 positions matching TRBD1. With V trimmed by 4 bases and J by 12 bases, 12 bases remained unmatched. The CDR3 loop spans 13 amino acids. From germline, CDR1 is SGHTS and CDR2 YDEGEE. Here the CDR3 DNA reads TGTGCCAGCAGCCTACCGGGACAGAAGGGGACTTTCTTT. Protein: CASSLPGQKGTFF.

CDR3 sequence (DNA): TGCAGCGTTGCAAATGTCGACAGGGAGACCCAGTACTTC. As protein: CSVANVDRETQYF. V and J are TRBV29-1 and TRBJ2-5; possible D gene TRBD1, 6 bases. The CDR3 consists of 13 residues. Germline V lookup: CDR1 SQVTM, CDR2 ANQGSEA. V was trimmed by 4 bases and J by 5 bases, leaving 14 bases between them.

This clone occurred a few times. DNA for the CDR3: TGCAGCGCCCTTTGGGGGGGGCCCACAGATACGCAGTATTTT. The encoded protein is CSALWGGPTDTQYF. The rearrangement joins TRBV29-1 to TRBJ2-3; tentatively, D is TRBD2 (7 bases). Per germline, CDR1 SQVTM and CDR2 ANQGSEA. The CDR3 loop spans 14 amino acids. V gave up 7 bases and J gave up 2 bases, with 16 bases separating them.

The CDR3 is CASSADGTGVEKLFF. The CDR3 coding sequence is TGTGCCAGCAGCGCCGACGGGACGGGGGTTGAAAAACTGTTTTTT. The rearrangement uses TRBV7-9 and TRBJ1-4; perhaps TRBD1 as D (5 bases). V was clipped by 5 bases and J by 7 bases, with 17 bases between them. This CDR3 contains 15 residues. Germline V gene sequence: CDR1 SEHNR, CDR2 FQNEAQ (reference sequence).